This TCR beta chain appears in the sequencing data of a study of shared clonotypes between healthy human individuals. Several immunoSEQ 96-well plates shared each subset's DNA, each plate a replicate. Sequenced by immunoSEQ multiplex PCR; TCRdb stores in-frame clones only, minus some. The top ten hold around 0.45% of the sample, which has roughly 1,500,000 clones, roughly 98% seen once. Material for sequencing was naive CD4+ T cells sorted from blood. Subset meaning: CD45RA+ positively selected. This clonotype was obtained from a man aged 25 to 40 in good health.

CDR3 residues: CASSILTQGGYGYTF. CDR3 nucleotide sequence: TGTGCCAGTAGTATTTTGACACAGGGAGGCTATGGCTACACCTTC. This chain joins TRBV19 and TRBJ1-2, with D maybe TRBD1 (6 bases). V lost 3 bases and J lost 4, with 15 bases in between. The V gene's germline CDR1 is LNHDA and CDR2 SQIVND (reference sequence). CDR3 length: 15 residues.